A selection of T cell receptor beta chains follows, all from one sample in a study of T-cell memory formation after mild COVID-19. One entry per CDR3 protein results from TCRdb running MiXCR on the 5' RACE reads. The sample has some 69,000 distinct CDR3 sequences, over 15% seen once. The sequencing input was PBMCs or a T cell subset sorted from them (not recorded which). The receptors were gathered from an adult woman who had mild COVID-19 (a few samples of this study predate the infection). Cell type and time point are not known. Each CDR3 is given with its conserved first and last residue. D genes are given only for firm matches. A clone size is listed for some rows: how often the clone was seen (once, few, many), or a class if it is expanded.

D gene | J gene | V gene | clone size | CDR3 protein | CDR3 DNA
TRBD2 | TRBJ2-1 | TRBV7-6 | NA | CASSLSRLAGASEQFF | TGTGCCAGCAGCTTGTCGCGACTAGCGGGAGCGAGTGAGCAGTTCTTC
NA | TRBJ2-1 | TRBV11-2 | many | CASSLAGGSYNEQFF | TGTGCCAGCAGCTTAGCGGGCGGCTCCTACAATGAGCAGTTCTTC
NA | TRBJ2-7 | TRBV5-5 | few | CASSYGMTYEQYF | TGTGCCAGCAGCTACGGGATGACCTACGAGCAGTACTTC
NA | TRBJ2-7 | TRBV7-6 | few | CASSLGLGDGNEQYF | TGTGCCAGCAGCTTAGGCCTGGGGGACGGGAACGAGCAGTACTTC
TRBD2 | TRBJ2-5 | TRBV27 | many | CASSTTSGSLFPETQYF | TGTGCCAGCAGCACGACTAGCGGGAGCTTATTTCCAGAGACCCAGTACTTC
TRBD1 | TRBJ2-7 | TRBV5-6 | few | CASSFSGGAYEQYF | TGTGCCAGCAGCTTCTCAGGGGGCGCTTACGAGCAGTACTTC
NA | TRBJ2-2 | TRBV6-5 | NA | CASSPRQGGDTGELFF | TGTGCCAGCAGTCCCAGGCAGGGGGGTGACACCGGGGAGCTGTTTTTT
NA | TRBJ2-1 | TRBV29-1 | NA | CSVEDGGGREQFF | TGCAGCGTTGAAGATGGGGGTGGCAGGGAGCAGTTCTTC
TRBD2 | TRBJ2-1 | TRBV7-2 | NA | CASPSGSRLFNEQFF | TGTGCCAGTCCTAGCGGGAGCAGGTTGTTCAATGAGCAGTTCTTC
NA | TRBJ1-5 | TRBV4-1 | few | CASSQDALSNQPQHF | TGCGCCAGCAGCCAAGATGCGCTTAGCAATCAGCCCCAGCATTTT
NA | TRBJ2-1 | TRBV13 | few | CASSFLGGRNEQFF | TGTGCCAGCAGCTTCCTAGGCGGAAGGAATGAGCAGTTCTTC
TRBD2 | TRBJ2-7 | TRBV12-3/TRBV12-4 | NA | CASSFASGSPYREQYF | TGTGCCAGCAGTTTCGCTAGCGGGAGCCCCTATCGCGAGCAGTACTTC
NA | TRBJ2-5 | TRBV7-9 | few | CASSLGAQETQYF | TGTGCCAGCAGCTTAGGAGCTCAAGAGACCCAGTACTTC
NA | TRBJ1-2 | TRBV19 | NA | CASSTTDILDGYTF | TGTGCCAGTAGTACGACAGATATCCTGGATGGCTACACCTTC
TRBD2 | TRBJ2-1 | TRBV4-1 | NA | CASSHLSGGYWNEQFF | TGCGCCAGCAGCCATCTTAGCGGGGGATACTGGAATGAGCAGTTCTTC
NA | TRBJ2-1 | TRBV20-1 | few | CSATRDEQFF | TGCAGTGCTACCAGGGATGAGCAGTTCTTC
NA | TRBJ1-4 | TRBV5-1 | NA | CASSLHGEGEKLFF | TGCGCCAGCAGCTTGCACGGTGAGGGGGAAAAACTGTTTTTT
NA | TRBJ2-1 | TRBV27 | few | CASSLIPKTYNEQFF | TGTGCCAGCAGTTTGATTCCAAAAACGTACAATGAGCAGTTCTTC
TRBD1 | TRBJ1-1 | TRBV7-9 | NA | CASSPTTGGTEAFF | TGTGCCAGCAGCCCAACCACAGGGGGCACTGAAGCTTTCTTT
NA | TRBJ1-1 | TRBV7-9 | few | CASRGHGDTEAFF | TGTGCCAGCAGGGGCCACGGGGACACTGAAGCTTTCTTT
NA | TRBJ2-7 | TRBV30 | NA | CAWSVLEGDEQYF | TGTGCCTGGAGTGTACTAGAAGGTGACGAGCAGTACTTC
NA | TRBJ2-3 | TRBV29-1 | NA | CSVHVSGSTDTQYF | TGCAGCGTTCATGTGAGCGGGAGCACAGATACGCAGTATTTT
TRBD1 | TRBJ2-7 | TRBV13 | many | CASSLDGQGYEQYF | TGTGCCAGCAGCTTAGACGGACAGGGGTACGAGCAGTACTTC